The T cell receptor beta chain described here comes from a study of cytomegalovirus exposure and HLA in healthy donors. Study results and caveats: The authors enumerated 150 to 200 TCR beta chains as linked to cytomegalovirus. Earlier analysis yielded a pattern in which most TCR beta V segments were productive about 87% or about 30% of the time. In vitro testing confirmed a few CMV-associated chains as specific for CMV antigens.

At the time of sampling, donors were nominally healthy, though unrecorded immune exposures were likely. PCR employed 60 Vbeta and 13 Jbeta primers. Data came from immunoSEQ multiplex PCR; TCRdb stores just in-frame clones and leaves some out. The repertoire holds over 100,000 clones, with 60% to 80% as singletons. CDR3 length equals 16 residues. Germline CDR1 is SGHRS and CDR2 is YFSETQ. V was clipped by 0 bases and J by 0 bases, with 11 bases between them. Comments on this clone: Antigen: not known. The same CDR3 is also encoded by other DNA sequences in this sample.

The V call is TRBV5-1, the J call TRBJ2-3; possibly TRBD1 for D (5 bases). Input material: PBMCs. This TCR was sampled from a male donor in good health and CMV-seronegative. DNA for the CDR3: TGCGCCAGCAGCTTGGGAGGCAGGGCTAGCACAGATACGCAGTATTTT. Protein sequence: CASSLGGRASTDTQYF.